This TCR beta chain was captured by sequencing in a study of blood T cell repertoires in COVID-19. As for the study in general: From the United States, Italy and Spain came samples of acute and convalescent COVID-19.

Under the authors' procedure: Scientists estimated how many nucleated cells there were by amplifying reference gene primers. Assay: immunoSEQ multiplex PCR; the TCRdb copy retains only in-frame clones and omits some. From that table come the V and J calls and clone size; the DNA was used to work out D and trimming. The profile covers 9,500 to 15,000 clones, with about 71% appearing a single time and about 6% taken by the ten largest. From germline, CDR1 is SGHDT and CDR2 YYEEEE. The CDR3 extends over 11 amino acids. V gave up 3 bases and J gave up 8 bases, with 5 bases separating them. This TCR came from a man in his fifties or sixties with COVID-19, enrolled during active disease. Sequenced sample: peripheral blood. The chain links TRBV5-6 to TRBJ2-2; D unresolved. The CDR3 bases are TGTGCCAGCAGCTACTCGGGGGAGCTGTTTTTT. Translation: CASSYSGELFF. Looking up the rest from reference TRBV5-6 and TRBJ2-2 gives the full variable domain: DAGVTQSPTHLIKTRGQQVTLRCSPKSGHDTVSWYQQALGQGPQFIFQYYEEEERQRGNFPDRFSGHQFPNYSSELNVNALLLGDSALYLCASSYSGELFFGEGSRLTVL.